A single sample is the source of the 29 T cell receptor beta chains below, sequenced in a study of tumor-infiltrating lymphocytes in primary liver carcinoma. The researchers produced TCR beta cDNA from roughly 500 ng total RNA with a constant-region primer. For TCR beta, libraries were produced by three nested multiplex PCR rounds using slightly modified ARM-PCR. Each of the first two PCR rounds ran approximately 11 cycles with TRBV1-TRBV30 forward and C-beta reverse primers. In TCRdb, the multiplex PCR reads were re-called with MiXCR into one record per CDR3 protein. The sample holds over 75,000 distinct CDR3 sequences, around 68% seen once. For each extraction, RNA and DNA were obtained together from roughly 20-30 mg of unsorted bulk tissue. Sequenced material: tumor-adjacent normal liver tissue. The receptors come from a man between 40 and 49 years old with primary liver carcinoma and hepatitis B virus infection.

In regard to this clonotype: At one end the junction does not follow the germline gene, possibly because of a read error. CDR3 nucleotides: TGTGCTAGCAGCTCTAGGACAGATTCCTACAATGAGCAGTTCTTC. Amino acids: CASSSRTDSYNEQFF. The genes are TRBV11-2 and TRBJ2-1, with D possibly matching TRBD1 (6 bases). The CDR3 contains 15 residues. From germline, CDR1 is SGHAT and CDR2 FQNNGV.

As for this clonotype: This CDR3 fails to terminate in the conserved phenylalanine or tryptophan, so it likely reflects a read error. The rearrangement joins TRBV6-5 to TRBJ2-7, with 7 positions matching TRBD1. Germline CDR1 and CDR2: MNHEY and SVGAGI. The CDR3 runs to 14 residues. As DNA, the CDR3 is TGTGCCAGTAGTTGGGACAGAAGCTCCTACGAGCAGTACCTC. Its translation: CASSWDRSSYEQYL.

This clonotype has a single count. An end of the junction does not agree with germline; a read error may underlie this. The DNA of the CDR3 is TGTGCATCGGCGTCAGGGGAGGGGAATGAGCACTTCTTC. Its translation: CASASGEGNEHFF. The chain employs TRBV10-3 and TRBJ2-1; possible D gene TRBD2, 7 bases. The germline CDR1 and CDR2 sequences are ENHRY and SYGVKD. The length of the CDR3 is 13 residues.

This chain uses TRBV11-2 with TRBJ1-1; perhaps TRBD1 as D (6 bases). This CDR3 has 13 amino acids. The germline gives CDR1 SGHAT, CDR2 FQNNGV. V lost 1 base and J lost 8, with 11 bases in between. The CDR3 bases are TGTGCCAGCAGCTTAGTTACCGGGACAGAAGCTTTCTTT. Translated, it gives CASSLVTGTEAFF.

This clonotype was detected many times. This chain connects TRBV12-3 or TRBV12-4 to TRBJ1-1; D call uncertain. V gave up 3 bases and J gave up 10 bases, with 12 bases separating them. The CDR3 is 12 amino acids. The CDR3 DNA reads as TGTGCCAGCAGTTTCGTCAATGAGGGAGCTTTCTTT. Amino acids: CASSFVNEGAFF.

This clonotype was counted at least ten times. This chain joins TRBV6-1 and TRBJ2-2; 8 bases are a match to TRBD2. With V trimmed by 8 bases and J by 3 bases, 5 bases remained unmatched. Looked up from germline, CDR1 is MNHNS and CDR2 is SASEGT. CDR3 size: 14 residues. The chain's CDR3 is CASVAGGHTGELFF. The CDR3 coding sequence is TGTGCCAGCGTGGCGGGAGGACACACCGGGGAGCTGTTTTTT.

About this clonotype: The junction and the germline gene differ at one end; a read error may be behind it. V gene TRBV7-8 combines with J gene TRBJ2-3; no clear D gene. This CDR3 spans 15 amino acids. Germline CDR1 reads SGHVS; CDR2 reads FQNEAQ. Written as DNA, the CDR3 is TGTGCCAGCGGCTTAAGAGGCATTGACACAGATACGCAGTGTTTT. Translating gives CASGLRGIDTDTQCF.

V gene TRBV19 combines with J gene TRBJ1-2; perhaps TRBD1 as D (5 bases). The V and J ends lost 7 bases and 5 bases respectively, with 17 bases between them. Germline CDR1 reads LNHDA; CDR2 reads SQIVND (reference sequence). The CDR3 is 14 amino acids. The CDR3 nucleotides are TGTGCCAGTATAACCACAGGTGTCCCTTATGGCTACACCTTC. Its translation: CASITTGVPYGYTF.

With regard to this clonotype: Since the CDR3 does not end with the conserved phenylalanine or tryptophan, this likely comes from a read error. The limits of the CDR3 on the DNA are not certain, so only TCRdb's listed CDR3 is given. The chain combines TRBV11-1 with TRBJ2-1. Germline V gives CDR1 SGHAT, CDR2 FQDESV (reference sequence). 13 amino acids form the CDR3, both terminal residues included. CDR3 amino acids: CASSLGPANERFS.

Comment on this clonotype: The junction differs from germline at one of its ends, possibly a read error. The chain combines TRBV11-2 with TRBJ2-1, with a tentative D call TRBD2 (6 bases). The CDR3 has 13 amino acids. Germline CDR1 SGHAT, CDR2 FQNNGV. CDR3 loop: CASNLEEGIGRFF. CDR3 DNA sequence: TGTGCCAGCAACTTAGAGGAGGGCATTGGCAGATTCTTC.

Comment on this clonotype: A much larger clone differs by one base, so this may be a read error. J is TRBJ2-2 and V is TRBV7-9; tentative D call: TRBD2 (6 bases). Trimming shortened V by 7 bases and J by 7 bases, and 10 bases separated the two germline ends. This CDR3 has 12 residues. The germline CDR1 and CDR2 sequences are SEHNR and FQNEAQ (reference sequence). CDR3 protein: CASTLGLGELFF. The CDR3 nucleotides are TGTGCCAGCACCCTGGGACTCGGGGAGCTGTTTTTT.

In its sample, this clonotype was seen a few times. The chain uses TRBV11-2 and TRBJ2-1, with D perhaps TRBD2 (6 bases). V dropped 5 bases and J dropped 6 bases, with 17 bases sitting between them. CDR1 is SGHAT and CDR2 is FQNNGV in the germline V gene. CDR3 length: 15 amino acids. The CDR3 nucleotides are TGTGCCAGCAGCCAAGGAGTTTCGGGAGCCAATGAGCAGTTCTTC. Its translation is CASSQGVSGANEQFF.

The V and J genes are TRBV6-2 or TRBV6-3 and TRBJ2-3, with D tentatively TRBD2 (6 bases). Germline V gene lookup returns CDR1 MNHEY and CDR2 SVGEGT. This CDR3 has 12 residues. The CDR3 spells CVNSTIGSDQYF. In DNA, the CDR3 is TGTGTCAACAGTACTATCGGGAGTGACCAGTATTTT.

Comments on this clonotype: A read error may be the cause here, since a much bigger clone is one base away. This chain joins TRBV5-5 and TRBJ1-1; 7 bases line up with TRBD1. This CDR3 is built from 16 residues. The V gene's germline CDR1 is SGHKS and CDR2 YYEKEE (reference sequence). CDR3 sequence: CVSSLPTGTLNTEAFF. DNA for the CDR3: TGTGTCAGCAGCTTACCGACAGGGACACTAAACACTGAAGCTTTCTTT.

In the case of this clonotype: Lacking the conserved final phenylalanine or tryptophan, this CDR3 likely reflects a read error. The chain has TRBV29-1 and TRBJ2-7; 7 positions agree with TRBD1. This CDR3 comprises 14 residues. Per germline, CDR1 SQVTM and CDR2 ANQGSEA. V lost 6 bases and J lost 3; bases outside the gene matches: 11. Here the CDR3 reads CSVHGTAHFYEQYL. DNA of the CDR3: TGCAGCGTGCATGGGACAGCGCACTTCTACGAGCAGTACCTC.

The rearrangement uses TRBV4-1 and TRBJ2-3; D is unresolved. The CDR3 has 13 amino acids. Trimming took off 1 base at V and 3 bases at J, with 5 bases between the two ends. Germline CDR1 MGHRA, CDR2 YSYEKL. The DNA of the CDR3 is TGCGCCAGCAGCCAAGTGGGGACAGATACGCAGTATTTT. Protein product: CASSQVGTDTQYF.

In its sample, this clonotype was seen once. The gene calls are TRBV28 and TRBJ2-2, with 8 nucleotides matching TRBD2. The CDR3 is made up of 17 amino acids. Germline V gene data show CDR1 as MDHEN and CDR2 as SYDVKM. V shed 6 bases, J shed 7 bases, and the junction held 16 bases outside the gene matches. The DNA of the CDR3 is TGTGCCAGCAGGGGCCCCGTCGGGAGGGCCAGGAACGGGGAGCTGTTTTTT. Translating it yields CASRGPVGRARNGELFF.

The rearrangement joins TRBV11-2 to TRBJ2-7; tentatively, D is TRBD2 (6 bases). This CDR3 region has 16 residues. Germline V CDR1 and CDR2: SGHAT, FQNNGV. CDR3: CAGSLDPGDGIYEQYF. For the CDR3, the DNA is TGTGCAGGCAGTTTAGATCCGGGGGACGGTATCTACGAGCAGTACTTC.

The CDR3 protein is CASSEPVNQETQYF. For the CDR3, the DNA is TGTGCCAGCAGTGAACCAGTGAACCAAGAGACCCAGTACTTC. V is TRBV25-1 and J is TRBJ2-5, with D hard to call. This CDR3 is 14 amino acids long. The V end lost 2 bases, the J end lost 0 bases, and 7 bases lay between the germline ends. Germline CDR1 is MGHDK and CDR2 is SYGVNS.

Remarks on this clonotype: An end of the junction differs from the germline gene, which may be a read error. The chain has TRBV11-2 and TRBJ2-7; D is perhaps TRBD2 (5 bases). CDR1 and CDR2 (germline): SGHAT, FQNNGV. CDR3 length: 15 residues. The CDR3 bases are TGTGCAAGCAGCTTGTTTGAGGGTTTTCCTGACGAGCAGTACTTC. Protein product: CASSLFEGFPDEQYF.

For this clonotype: The CDR3 does not end in the conserved phenylalanine or tryptophan, so this is likely a read error. The gene calls are TRBV6-1 and TRBJ1-6; the D is unclear. The CDR3 is 13 amino acids. Germline CDR1 is MNHNS and CDR2 is SASEGT. CDR3 nucleotides: TGTGCCAGCTCGGAAACCTATAATTCGCCCCTCCACTCT. Encoded protein: CASSETYNSPLHS.

There are many counts of this clonotype. The chain joins TRBV4-1 to TRBJ2-7; D remains ambiguous. The germline V gene has CDR1 MGHRA and CDR2 YSYEKL. This CDR3 has 14 amino acids. The germline V and J ends were trimmed by 4 bases and 3 bases, with 13 bases remaining between them. CDR3 loop: CASSPLGNGYEQYF. The CDR3 nucleotides are TGCGCCAGCAGCCCCCTTGGGAATGGCTACGAGCAGTACTTC.

This clonotype was seen repeatedly, ten times or more. The J gene is TRBJ2-5, the V gene TRBV12-3 or TRBV12-4; 8 bases are a match to TRBD2. The CDR3 has 14 residues. V lost 5 bases, J lost 5 bases, and 7 bases stayed unmatched. The CDR3 protein is CASSLQREFETQYF. CDR3 DNA sequence: TGTGCCAGCAGTCTCCAGCGGGAGTTTGAGACCCAGTACTTC.

Concerning this clonotype: This is likely a read error, given that the CDR3 carries no conserved phenylalanine or tryptophan at its end. This chain links TRBV6-5 with TRBJ2-7, with 9 bases identical to TRBD1. Per germline, CDR1 MNHEY and CDR2 SVGAGI. This CDR3 is 13 amino acids long. After removal of 10 bases from V and 1 base from J, the junction contained 5 bases not matched to a gene. CDR3 in amino acids: CATGTGLSYEQYL. The CDR3 DNA follows: TGTGCCACCGGGACAGGGCTATCCTACGAGCAGTACTTG.

On this clonotype itself: This likely comes from a read error, as the CDR3 has no conserved phenylalanine or tryptophan at its end. The gene calls are TRBV20-1 and TRBJ2-3; 8 nucleotides line up with TRBD2. The CDR3 length is 13 residues. Germline V gene sequence: CDR1 DFQATT, CDR2 SNEGSKA (reference sequence). Trimming at V came to 3 bases and at J to 5 bases, leaving 4 bases not matched to a gene. The CDR3 loop reads CSASGRAKDTQYV. In nucleotides, the CDR3 is TGCAGTGCTAGCGGGAGGGCCAAAGATACGCAGTATGTT.

Details on this clonotype: Since a much larger clone is just one base distant, this may be a read error. V gene TRBV10-2 combines with J gene TRBJ1-6; no firm D call. Germline V gives CDR1 WSHSY, CDR2 SAAADI. The germline V and J ends were trimmed by 0 bases and 14 bases, with 14 bases remaining between them. The CDR3 is 14 residues long. CDR3 in amino acids: CASSESGFGSSLHF. Here the CDR3 DNA reads TGCGCCAGCAGTGAGTCAGGTTTTGGATCATCCCTCCACTTT.

Of note for this clonotype: The junction does not match germline at one end; this may be a read error. The V and J genes are TRBV11-2 and TRBJ2-7, with D possibly matching TRBD2 (6 bases). Germline V gene data show CDR1 as SGHAT and CDR2 as FQNNGV. This CDR3 has 15 amino acids. The CDR3 here is CASSFGGTLSYEQYF. The CDR3 DNA sequence: TGTGCCAGCAGCTTCGGCGGGACTCTATCCTACGAGCAATACTTC.

The J gene is TRBJ2-7, the V gene TRBV29-1; 15 bases are shared with TRBD2. The germline gives CDR1 SQVTM, CDR2 ANQGSEA. The CDR3 spans 15 residues. V lost 6 bases to trimming and J lost 4 bases; unmatched junction nucleotides: 7. The CDR3 is CSVGLAGGPEYEQYF. In nucleotides, the CDR3 is TGCAGCGTCGGACTAGCGGGAGGGCCGGAATACGAGCAGTACTTC.

Notes on this clonotype: At one end, the junction sequence differs from germline, possibly due to a read error. The chain employs TRBV4-1 and TRBJ2-7, with 9 bases matching TRBD2. This CDR3 is 15 amino acids long. Germline V gene data show CDR1 as MGHRA and CDR2 as YSYEKL. CDR3 residues: CANSQKGLANYEQYF. The CDR3, as DNA: TGCGCCAACAGCCAAAAGGGACTAGCAAACTACGAACAGTACTTC.